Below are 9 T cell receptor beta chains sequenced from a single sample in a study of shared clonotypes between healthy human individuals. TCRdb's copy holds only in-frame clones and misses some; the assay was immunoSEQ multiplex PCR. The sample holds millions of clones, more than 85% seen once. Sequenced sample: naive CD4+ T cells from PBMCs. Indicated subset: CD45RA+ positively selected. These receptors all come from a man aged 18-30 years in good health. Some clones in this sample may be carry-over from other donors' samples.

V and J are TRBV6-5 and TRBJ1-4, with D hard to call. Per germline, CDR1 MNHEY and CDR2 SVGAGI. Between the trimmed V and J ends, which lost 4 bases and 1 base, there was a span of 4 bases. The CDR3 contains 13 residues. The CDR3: CASSFRTNEKLFF. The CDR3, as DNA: TGTGCCAGCAGTTTCCGAACTAATGAAAAACTGTTTTTT.

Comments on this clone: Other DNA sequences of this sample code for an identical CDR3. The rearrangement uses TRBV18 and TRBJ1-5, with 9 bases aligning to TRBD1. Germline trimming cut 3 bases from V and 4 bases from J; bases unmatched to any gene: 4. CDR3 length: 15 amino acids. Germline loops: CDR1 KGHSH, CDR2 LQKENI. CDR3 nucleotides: TGTGCCAGCTCACCCCCCGGGACAGGGAATCAGCCCCAGCATTTT. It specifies CASSPPGTGNQPQHF.

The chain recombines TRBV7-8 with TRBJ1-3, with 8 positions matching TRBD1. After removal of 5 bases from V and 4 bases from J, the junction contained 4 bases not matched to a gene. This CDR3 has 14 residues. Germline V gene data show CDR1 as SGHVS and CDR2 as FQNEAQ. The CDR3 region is CASSLDRGGNTIYF. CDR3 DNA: TGTGCCAGCAGCCTCGACAGGGGAGGAAACACCATATATTTT. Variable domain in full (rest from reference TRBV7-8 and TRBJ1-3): GAGVSQSPRYKVAKRGQDVALRCDPISGHVSLFWYQQALGQGPEFLTYFQNEAQLDKSGLPSDRFFAERPEGSVSTLKIQRTQQEDSAVYLCASSLDRGGNTIYFGEGSWLTVV.

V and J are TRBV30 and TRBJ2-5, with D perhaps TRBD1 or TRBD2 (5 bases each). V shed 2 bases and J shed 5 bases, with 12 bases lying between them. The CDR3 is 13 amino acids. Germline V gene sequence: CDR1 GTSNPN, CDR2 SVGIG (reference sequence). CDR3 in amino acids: CAWSSTWGETQYF. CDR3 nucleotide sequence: TGTGCCTGGAGTTCAACGTGGGGGGAGACCCAGTACTTC.

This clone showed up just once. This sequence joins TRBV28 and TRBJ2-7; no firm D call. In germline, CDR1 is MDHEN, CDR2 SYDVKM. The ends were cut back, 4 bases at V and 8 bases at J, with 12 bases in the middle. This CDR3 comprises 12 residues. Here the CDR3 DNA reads TGTGCCAGCAGTTCCCAACCCCCTCAGCAGTACTTC. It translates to CASSSQPPQQYF.

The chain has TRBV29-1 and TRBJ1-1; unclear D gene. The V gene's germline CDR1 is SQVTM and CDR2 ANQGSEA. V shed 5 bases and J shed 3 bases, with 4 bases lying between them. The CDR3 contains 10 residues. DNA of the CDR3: TGCAGCGTTAGCGACACTGAAGCTTTCTTT. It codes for CSVSDTEAFF. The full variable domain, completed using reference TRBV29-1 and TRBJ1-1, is SAVISQKPSRDICQRGTSLTIQCQVDSQVTMMFWYRQQPGQSLTLIATANQGSEATYESGFVIDKFPISRPNLTFSTLTVSNMSPEDSSIYLCSVSDTEAFFGQGTRLTVV.

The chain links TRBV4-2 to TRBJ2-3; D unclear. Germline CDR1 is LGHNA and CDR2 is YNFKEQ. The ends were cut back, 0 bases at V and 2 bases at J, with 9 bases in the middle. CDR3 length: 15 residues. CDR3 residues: CASSQDFANTDTQYF. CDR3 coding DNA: TGTGCCAGCAGCCAAGATTTTGCCAACACAGATACGCAGTATTTT.

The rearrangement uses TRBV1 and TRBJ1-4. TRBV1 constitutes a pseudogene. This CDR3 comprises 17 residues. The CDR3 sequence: CTSSQGNGAGTNEKLFF. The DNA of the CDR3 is TGCACCAGCAGCCAAGGTAACGGTGCCGGCACTAATGAAAAACTGTTTTTT.

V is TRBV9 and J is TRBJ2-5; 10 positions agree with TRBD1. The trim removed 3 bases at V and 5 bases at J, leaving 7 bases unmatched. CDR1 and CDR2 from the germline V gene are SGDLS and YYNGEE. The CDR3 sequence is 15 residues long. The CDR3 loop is CASSAGTGARETQYF. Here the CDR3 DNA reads TGTGCCAGCAGCGCCGGGACAGGGGCGCGGGAGACCCAGTACTTC.